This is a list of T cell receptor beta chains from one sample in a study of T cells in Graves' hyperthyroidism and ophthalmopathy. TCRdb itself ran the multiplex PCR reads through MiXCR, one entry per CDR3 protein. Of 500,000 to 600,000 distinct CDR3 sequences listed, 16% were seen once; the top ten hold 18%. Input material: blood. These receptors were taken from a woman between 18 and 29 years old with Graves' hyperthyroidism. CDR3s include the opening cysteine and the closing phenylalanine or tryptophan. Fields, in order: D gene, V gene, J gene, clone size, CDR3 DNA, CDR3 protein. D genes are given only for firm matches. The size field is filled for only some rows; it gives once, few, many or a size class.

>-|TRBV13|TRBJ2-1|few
TGTGCCAGCAGCTTAGGCCCGGGGACGGGTGAGCAGTTCTTC
CASSLGPGTGEQFF
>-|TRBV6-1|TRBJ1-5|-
TGTGCCAGCAGTCTAGAGGGGGGACCCCAGCATTTT
CASSLEGGPQHF
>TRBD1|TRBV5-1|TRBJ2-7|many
TGCGCCAGCAGCTTGCGTCAGGGGGTTGGAGAGCAGTACTTC
CASSLRQGVGEQYF
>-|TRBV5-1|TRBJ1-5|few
TGCGCCAGCAGTACCGGGAACAATCAGCCCCAGCATTTT
CASSTGNNQPQHF
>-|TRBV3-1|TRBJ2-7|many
TGTGCCAGCAGCCCCCGGGACAACAACTACGAGCAGTACTTC
CASSPRDNNYEQYF
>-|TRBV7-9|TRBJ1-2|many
TGTGCCAGCAGCCTCGGGACCTCTCACTATGGCTACACCTTC
CASSLGTSHYGYTF
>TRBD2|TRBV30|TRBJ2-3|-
TGTGCCTGGAGTGTAACGGGACTAGCGGGGGATACGCAGTATTTT
CAWSVTGLAGDTQYF
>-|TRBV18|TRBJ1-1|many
TGTGCCAGCTCCCAGGGGCAGACATTTGAAGCTTTCTTT
CASSQGQTFEAFF
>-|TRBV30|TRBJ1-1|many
TGTGCCTGGAGAGGAACAGGGTTGAACACTGAAGCTTTCTTT
CAWRGTGLNTEAFF
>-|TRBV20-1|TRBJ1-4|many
TGCAGTGCTAGAGTGTGGGCAGGGGCCCCTACTAATGAAAAACTGTTTTTT
CSARVWAGAPTNEKLFF
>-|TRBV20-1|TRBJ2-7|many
TGCAGTGCTAGAGACGGGAAGGGAGGGGGCGCGTACGAGCAGTACTTC
CSARDGKGGGAYEQYF
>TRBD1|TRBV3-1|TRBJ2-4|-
TGTGCCAGCAGCCCCGACAGGGCACTAGCCAAAAACATTCAGTACTTC
CASSPDRALAKNIQYF
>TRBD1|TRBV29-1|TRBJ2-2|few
TGCAGTGGAGGACAGGGATCGAACACCGGGGAGCTGTTTTTT
CSGGQGSNTGELFF
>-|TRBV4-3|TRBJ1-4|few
TGCGCCAGCAGCCAAGGCCGCGCAACTAATGAAAAACTGTTTTTT
CASSQGRATNEKLFF
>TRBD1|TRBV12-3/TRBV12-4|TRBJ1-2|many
TGTGCCAGCAGCCAACTAGGACAGGGGAGAGATGGCTACACCTTC
CASSQLGQGRDGYTF